This T cell receptor (beta chain) was documented in a study of T cells in Graves' hyperthyroidism and ophthalmopathy. Per germline, CDR1 LNHDA and CDR2 SQIVND (reference sequence). CDR3 length equals 15 residues. The V end was cut by 5 bases, the J end by 2 bases, with 13 bases between. Regions amplified from RNA transcripts were the TCR beta CDR3 regions. TCR CDR3 underwent first-round RT-PCR with the HTBI primer set. In TCRdb, the multiplex PCR reads were re-called with MiXCR into one record per CDR3 protein. This sample carries some 620,000 distinct CDR3 sequences, around 15% of them seen once, and the ten largest clones take around 3.9%.

V and J are TRBV19 and TRBJ2-1; perhaps TRBD2 as D (7 bases). The sequence was obtained from a woman aged 25 to 39 with Graves' hyperthyroidism. Sample: blood. The CDR3, as DNA: TGTGCCAGTAGTGCGGGGGCTGGGGCCTACAATGAGCAGTTCTTC. Amino acid sequence: CASSAGAGAYNEQFF. Full variable domain (rest looked up from reference TRBV19 and TRBJ2-1): DGGITQSPKYLFRKEGQNVTLSCEQNLNHDAMYWYRQDPGQGLRLIYYSQIVNDFQKGDIAEGYSVSREKKESFPLTVTSAQKNPTAFYLCASSAGAGAYNEQFFGPGTRLTVL.